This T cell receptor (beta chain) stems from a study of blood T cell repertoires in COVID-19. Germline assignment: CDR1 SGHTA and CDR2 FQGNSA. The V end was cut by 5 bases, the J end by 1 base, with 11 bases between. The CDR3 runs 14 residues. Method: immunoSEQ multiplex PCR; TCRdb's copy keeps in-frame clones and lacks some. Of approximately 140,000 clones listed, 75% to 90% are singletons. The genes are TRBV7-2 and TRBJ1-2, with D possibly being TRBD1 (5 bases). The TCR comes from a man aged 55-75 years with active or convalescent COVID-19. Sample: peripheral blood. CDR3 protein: CASSQQVLNYGYTF. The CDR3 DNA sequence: TGTGCCAGCAGCCAACAGGTCCTTAACTATGGCTACACCTTC. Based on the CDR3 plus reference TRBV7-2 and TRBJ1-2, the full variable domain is GAGVSQSPSNKVTEKGKDVELRCDPISGHTALYWYRQSLGQGLEFLIYFQGNSAPDKSGLPSDRFSAERTGGSVSTLTIQRTQQEDSAVYLCASSQQVLNYGYTFGSGTRLTVV.